A selection of T cell receptor beta chains follows, all from one sample in a study of OX40 agonist ivuxolimab in advanced cancers. Produced via immunoSEQ multiplex PCR; TCRdb's table is partial and in-frame only. Here the sample spans 67,000 or so clones, roughly 89% being singletons. The material sequenced was CD4+ or CD8+ T cells sorted from blood, taken in a trial of the OX40 agonist ivuxolimab. Receptor source: an adult with an advanced solid tumor such as melanoma, head and neck, liver or kidney cancer. Both conserved end residues are part of each CDR3. A D gene is named only where the DNA matches it firmly. Expanded clones are given a class, and other clones once, few, many or no size at all.

cdr3_nt cdr3_aa v_call clone_size j_call d_call
TGTGCCAGCTCACCGACAGGGGAGGAAAAACTGTTTTTT CASSPTGEEKLFF TRBV18 . TRBJ1-4 TRBD1
TGTGCCAGCAGCCGCCTATCCGGACAGCCCTACGAGCAGTACTTC CASSRLSGQPYEQYF TRBV14 . TRBJ2-7 .
TGTGCCAGCAGCCTAGCCGCTGGGGGAAGCTCCTACGAGCAGTACTTC CASSLAAGGSSYEQYF TRBV7-8 . TRBJ2-7 .
TGCAGCGTTGTGGGGCGGGGGGTGTACAATGAGCAGTTCTTC CSVVGRGVYNEQFF TRBV29-1 . TRBJ2-1 TRBD2
TGTGCCTGGACCGCCCTCAGGGGCATCAACACTGAAGCTTTCTTT CAWTALRGINTEAFF TRBV30 . TRBJ1-1 .
TGTGCCAGCAGCTTAGATCGGGTAGGGGTCACCGGGGAGCTGTTTTTT CASSLDRVGVTGELFF TRBV11-2 . TRBJ2-2 .
TGTGCCATCAAACCGGACAGGCAACAAGAGACCCAGTACTTC CAIKPDRQQETQYF TRBV10-3 . TRBJ2-5 TRBD1
TGTGCCAGCAGCTTCTGGGGGCGCGTAGCTGAAGCTTTCTTT CASSFWGRVAEAFF TRBV7-9 . TRBJ1-1 .
TGTGCCAGCAGCCCCGGGGCCTTCGAGACCCAGTACTTC CASSPGAFETQYF TRBV7-9 . TRBJ2-5 .
TGTGCCAGCAGAAGAAGGACAGGGGAGTACGAGCAGTACTTC CASRRRTGEYEQYF TRBV6-5 . TRBJ2-7 TRBD1
TGTGCCAGCTCCGGGACAGGGGCTTCACCCCTCCACTTT CASSGTGASPLHF TRBV19 . TRBJ1-6 TRBD1
TGTGCCAGCAGTTGGTACAGCCAGACTTCACCCCTCCACTTT CASSWYSQTSPLHF TRBV6-5 few TRBJ1-6 .
TGTGCCAGCAGGTTGGCTAGCGGGGGCACAGATACGCAGTATTTT CASRLASGGTDTQYF TRBV2 once TRBJ2-3 TRBD2
TGTGCCCTAAGAGGGCAGGGTCAAGACTATGGCTACACCTTC CALRGQGQDYGYTF TRBV19 few TRBJ1-2 .
TGTGCCAGCAGCCGGACTAGCAATCAGCCCCAGCATTTT CASSRTSNQPQHF TRBV6-5 . TRBJ1-5 .
TGTGCCAGTAGGGGACTTGGGGGTAACTATGGCTACACCTTC CASRGLGGNYGYTF TRBV19 . TRBJ1-2 .
TGTGCCAGCAGCCGACGTCGTGGGGTCACCGGGGAGCTGTTTTTT CASSRRRGVTGELFF TRBV14 . TRBJ2-2 .
TGTGCCAGCTCACCGGGACAGGGGACAACTAATGAAAAACTGTTTTTT CASSPGQGTTNEKLFF TRBV18 . TRBJ1-4 TRBD1
TGCGCCAGCAGCCGCCAGGCGCAGGGTGGGGCAAACACCATATATTTT CASSRQAQGGANTIYF TRBV5-1 . TRBJ1-3 .
TGCAGCGTCAGCAATCAATACGAGCAGTACTTC CSVSNQYEQYF TRBV29-1 . TRBJ2-7 .
TGCAGCGTTGAGCAGACCTATCGCTACACCTTC CSVEQTYRYTF TRBV29-1 . TRBJ1-2 .
TGCGCCAGCAGCTTCGGGACAGGGGGGAACGAGCAGTACTTC CASSFGTGGNEQYF TRBV5-1 . TRBJ2-7 TRBD1
TGTGCCAGCAGCGCTGGCGTGGCAGGGCGAGGAAACACCATATATTTT CASSAGVAGRGNTIYF TRBV5-4 . TRBJ1-3 .
TGTGCCAGCAGTTACTCATTACAGGAGAACACTGAAGCTTTCTTT CASSYSLQENTEAFF TRBV6-5 . TRBJ1-1 .
TGTGCCAGTAGTCGGTCGGGACAGGGGGTGAACAATGAGCAGTTCTTC CASSRSGQGVNNEQFF TRBV19 . TRBJ2-1 TRBD1
TGCGCCAGCAGGTATAGGACAGGGGATACCGGGGAGCTGTTTTTT CASRYRTGDTGELFF TRBV5-1 . TRBJ2-2 TRBD1
TGTGCCAGCAGCATATCAGCGGGAAACAGTCCCGTCTATGGCTACACCTTC CASSISAGNSPVYGYTF TRBV4-2 . TRBJ1-2 .
TGTGCCAGCGGGTCGGGCCTTGAAGCTTTCTTT CASGSGLEAFF TRBV5-4 . TRBJ1-1 .
TGTGCTAGTGCTCTAGCGGGGGCTACCTACGAGCAGTACTTC CASALAGATYEQYF TRBV12-5 . TRBJ2-7 TRBD2
TGTGCCAGCAGCGGGACTAGCGGGGGCCGCCGTACCGGGGAGCTGTTTTTT CASSGTSGGRRTGELFF TRBV5-4 . TRBJ2-2 TRBD2
TGTGCCAGCTCACCATATATCCAGGTTGCAACTAATGAAAAACTGTTTTTT CASSPYIQVATNEKLFF TRBV18 . TRBJ1-4 .
TGTGCCAGCAGCAAACAAGGGGATTTCGCTGAAGCTTTCTTT CASSKQGDFAEAFF TRBV5-4 . TRBJ1-1 .
TGTGCCAGCGGGGAGTTGGATACGCAGTATTTT CASGELDTQYF TRBV5-6 . TRBJ2-3 .
TGCGCCAGCAGTGGACCCGCCCCGAACACCGGGGAGCTGTTTTTT CASSGPAPNTGELFF TRBV10-2 . TRBJ2-2 .
TGTGCCAGCAGCTCCCCAGGGCCGGGGAATTCACCCCTCCACTTT CASSSPGPGNSPLHF TRBV7-9 . TRBJ1-6 .
TGTGCCAGCAGTGGGACAGTGAACACTGAAGCTTTCTTT CASSGTVNTEAFF TRBV2 . TRBJ1-1 .
TGTGCCAGCAGCTGGACAGGGAACCACACTGAAGCTTTCTTT CASSWTGNHTEAFF TRBV11-2 . TRBJ1-1 TRBD1
TGTGCCAGCAGCCGGGACAGGGATAACTATGGCTACACCTTC CASSRDRDNYGYTF TRBV19 once TRBJ1-2 TRBD1
TGTGCCTGGAGTAAGGGGAACACCGGGGAGCTGTTTTTT CAWSKGNTGELFF TRBV30 . TRBJ2-2 .
TGCGCCAGCAGCACGGGACATACGAACACCGGGGAGCTGTTTTTT CASSTGHTNTGELFF TRBV5-1 once TRBJ2-2 .
TGTGCCTGGAGTGATGGCGGGGGCTCCTACGAGCAGTACTTC CAWSDGGGSYEQYF TRBV30 . TRBJ2-7 TRBD2
TGTGCCTGGAACAGGGGTTCCTACGAGCAGTACTTC CAWNRGSYEQYF TRBV30 few TRBJ2-7 TRBD1
TGTGCCGCACAACGACCCAGGGGCACCAATCAGCCCCAGCATTTT CAAQRPRGTNQPQHF TRBV11-2 . TRBJ1-5 .
TGTGCCAGCAGCTTGATCCAGGGCTCTGGAAACACCATATATTTT CASSLIQGSGNTIYF TRBV5-6 . TRBJ1-3 .
TGTGCCTGGAGCGTCAGTCAGGGGAGTCAGCCCCAGCATTTT CAWSVSQGSQPQHF TRBV30 few TRBJ1-5 .
TGCGCCAGCAGTGAGTCGGGGGACGGAACCTACGAGCAGTACTTC CASSESGDGTYEQYF TRBV10-2 . TRBJ2-7 .
TGTGCCAGCAGCCTAAACGGGGGGGTATCGGGAGAGACCCAGTACTTC CASSLNGGVSGETQYF TRBV7-2 once TRBJ2-5 TRBD2
TGTGCCCTCATTACAGGTTTAATTGCAAACACTGAAGCTTTCTTT CALITGLIANTEAFF TRBV30 . TRBJ1-1 .
TGTGCTAGTGGTTTCTCCGGGGGACGCTACACCTTC CASGFSGGRYTF TRBV12-5 . TRBJ1-2 .
TGTGCCAGCAGTGAGGGGACATTCCACAATGAGCAGTTCTTC CASSEGTFHNEQFF TRBV6-1 . TRBJ2-1 .
TGTGCTAGCAGCTCCGGGACAGGGCAAGAGACCCAGTACTTC CASSSGTGQETQYF TRBV7-7 . TRBJ2-5 TRBD1
TGCGCCAGCAGCCCACGACAGGAGAGGAGCACCGGGGAGCTGTTTTTT CASSPRQERSTGELFF TRBV4-1 . TRBJ2-2 .
TGCGCCAGCAGCTTGGGAGGGGGACTATACAATGAGCAGTTCTTC CASSLGGGLYNEQFF TRBV5-1 . TRBJ2-1 .